These T cell receptor beta chains were read from a single sample in a study of cytomegalovirus exposure and HLA in healthy donors. Data came from immunoSEQ multiplex PCR; TCRdb stores just in-frame clones and leaves some out. The table shows around 300,000 clones, with roughly 90% occurring only once. The sample comprised PBMCs. The origin of the receptors is a woman aged 18-29 years in good health and CMV-seronegative. Both conserved end residues are part of each CDR3. A D gene is named only where the DNA matches it firmly. Expanded clones get a size class; other rows say once, few or many, or leave the size out.

v_gene: TRBV18
d_gene: NA
j_gene: TRBJ1-2
abundance: once
CDR3aa: CASSPSGVDDYGYTF
CDR3nt: TGTGCCAGCTCGCCGAGCGGGGTGGATGACTATGGCTACACCTTC

v_gene: TRBV7-2
d_gene: TRBD2
j_gene: TRBJ2-7
abundance: NA
CDR3aa: CASSLEVTSGTYEQYF
CDR3nt: TGTGCCAGCAGCTTAGAGGTGACTAGCGGGACCTACGAGCAGTACTTC

v_gene: TRBV25-1
d_gene: TRBD1
j_gene: TRBJ1-2
abundance: NA
CDR3aa: CASSETGTVYGYTF
CDR3nt: TGTGCCAGCAGTGAAACCGGGACAGTCTATGGCTACACCTTC

v_gene: TRBV5-1
d_gene: NA
j_gene: TRBJ2-3
abundance: NA
CDR3aa: CASSPTGTLAGTDTQYF
CDR3nt: TGCGCCAGCAGCCCGACCGGGACACTCGCCGGCACAGATACGCAGTATTTT

v_gene: TRBV19
d_gene: TRBD2
j_gene: TRBJ2-1
abundance: once
CDR3aa: CASSIISGSANNEQFF
CDR3nt: TGTGCCAGTAGTATCATTAGCGGGAGCGCCAACAATGAGCAGTTCTTC

v_gene: TRBV27
d_gene: TRBD2
j_gene: TRBJ2-3
abundance: NA
CDR3aa: CASSAIRASGGLGTDTQYF
CDR3nt: TGTGCCAGCAGCGCGATAAGGGCTAGCGGAGGACTTGGCACAGATACGCAGTATTTT

v_gene: TRBV9
d_gene: NA
j_gene: TRBJ2-6
abundance: NA
CDR3aa: CASREGVSGANVLTF
CDR3nt: TGTGCCAGCAGAGAAGGAGTCTCTGGGGCCAACGTCCTGACTTTC

v_gene: TRBV6-1
d_gene: TRBD2
j_gene: TRBJ2-1
abundance: NA
CDR3aa: CASSEHLLAGGPFGLPFF
CDR3nt: TGTGCCAGCAGTGAGCACTTGCTAGCGGGAGGGCCTTTCGGTTTGCCGTTCTTC

v_gene: TRBV7-3
d_gene: TRBD1
j_gene: TRBJ2-2
abundance: NA
CDR3aa: CASGTGHTGELFF
CDR3nt: TGTGCCAGCGGGACAGGGCACACCGGGGAGCTGTTTTTT

v_gene: TRBV9
d_gene: NA
j_gene: TRBJ2-7
abundance: NA
CDR3aa: CASSVAAGYIEQYF
CDR3nt: TGTGCCAGCAGCGTAGCGGCGGGATACATCGAGCAGTACTTC

v_gene: TRBV7-3
d_gene: NA
j_gene: TRBJ1-2
abundance: NA
CDR3aa: CASSLTGDIPNYGYTF
CDR3nt: TGTGCCAGCAGCTTAACGGGAGACATTCCTAACTATGGCTACACCTTC

v_gene: TRBV4-3
d_gene: NA
j_gene: TRBJ2-2
abundance: NA
CDR3aa: CASSQRGYLTGELFF
CDR3nt: TGCGCCAGCAGCCAACGCGGATACCTCACCGGGGAGCTGTTTTTT

v_gene: TRBV29-1
d_gene: NA
j_gene: TRBJ2-1
abundance: NA
CDR3aa: CSVEDPGVTYNEQFF
CDR3nt: TGCAGCGTTGAAGATCCGGGAGTCACCTACAATGAGCAGTTCTTC

v_gene: TRBV6-1
d_gene: TRBD1
j_gene: TRBJ1-2
abundance: NA
CDR3aa: CASSNTGQGGYTF
CDR3nt: TGTGCCAGCAGCAACACGGGACAGGGAGGCTACACCTTC

v_gene: TRBV28
d_gene: TRBD2
j_gene: TRBJ2-2
abundance: NA
CDR3aa: CASSLVGFSGPGELFF
CDR3nt: TGTGCCAGCAGTTTAGTGGGTTTTAGCGGGCCCGGGGAGCTGTTTTTT

v_gene: TRBV29-1
d_gene: TRBD2
j_gene: TRBJ2-1
abundance: NA
CDR3aa: CSVPSGVSYNEQFF
CDR3nt: TGCAGCGTTCCCAGCGGGGTCTCCTACAATGAGCAGTTCTTC

v_gene: TRBV28
d_gene: NA
j_gene: TRBJ2-3
abundance: NA
CDR3aa: CASSFRRAGDTQYF
CDR3nt: TGTGCCAGCAGTTTTCGGAGGGCCGGGGATACGCAGTATTTT

v_gene: TRBV4-1
d_gene: NA
j_gene: TRBJ1-3
abundance: NA
CDR3aa: CASSQGKQGETPHRNTIYF
CDR3nt: TGCGCCAGCAGCCAAGGAAAGCAGGGCGAAACCCCGCATCGGAACACCATATATTTT

v_gene: TRBV14
d_gene: TRBD1
j_gene: TRBJ1-1
abundance: NA
CDR3aa: CASSQAFYGTGGTEAFF
CDR3nt: TGTGCCAGCAGCCAAGCGTTTTATGGGACAGGGGGCACTGAAGCTTTCTTT

v_gene: TRBV9
d_gene: TRBD2
j_gene: TRBJ2-1
abundance: NA
CDR3aa: CASSVGGGLAGVGSYNEQFF
CDR3nt: TGTGCCAGCAGCGTAGGGGGGGGACTAGCGGGAGTTGGGTCCTACAATGAGCAGTTCTTC

v_gene: TRBV10-3
d_gene: NA
j_gene: TRBJ1-4
abundance: NA
CDR3aa: CAISVPFRSIREKLFF
CDR3nt: TGTGCCATCAGTGTCCCTTTTCGTTCCATTCGGGAAAAACTGTTTTTT

v_gene: TRBV9
d_gene: NA
j_gene: TRBJ2-2
abundance: NA
CDR3aa: CASSLSPGQSGELFF
CDR3nt: TGTGCCAGCAGCTTATCCCCCGGACAGTCCGGGGAGCTGTTTTTT

v_gene: TRBV5-1
d_gene: NA
j_gene: TRBJ2-7
abundance: NA
CDR3aa: CASSLQAASYEQYF
CDR3nt: TGCGCCAGCAGCTTGCAGGCCGCGTCCTACGAGCAGTACTTC

v_gene: TRBV9
d_gene: NA
j_gene: TRBJ2-1
abundance: NA
CDR3aa: CASSAQGGVSYNEQFF
CDR3nt: TGTGCCAGCAGCGCCCAAGGGGGGGTCTCCTACAATGAGCAGTTCTTC

v_gene: TRBV5-5
d_gene: NA
j_gene: TRBJ1-1
abundance: NA
CDR3aa: CASSLGLVDTEAFF
CDR3nt: TGTGCCAGCAGCCTGGGTCTAGTAGACACTGAAGCTTTCTTT

v_gene: TRBV29-1
d_gene: NA
j_gene: TRBJ2-2
abundance: NA
CDR3aa: CSVDVGGGNTGELFF
CDR3nt: TGTAGCGTTGACGTCGGGGGAGGGAACACCGGGGAGCTGTTTTTT